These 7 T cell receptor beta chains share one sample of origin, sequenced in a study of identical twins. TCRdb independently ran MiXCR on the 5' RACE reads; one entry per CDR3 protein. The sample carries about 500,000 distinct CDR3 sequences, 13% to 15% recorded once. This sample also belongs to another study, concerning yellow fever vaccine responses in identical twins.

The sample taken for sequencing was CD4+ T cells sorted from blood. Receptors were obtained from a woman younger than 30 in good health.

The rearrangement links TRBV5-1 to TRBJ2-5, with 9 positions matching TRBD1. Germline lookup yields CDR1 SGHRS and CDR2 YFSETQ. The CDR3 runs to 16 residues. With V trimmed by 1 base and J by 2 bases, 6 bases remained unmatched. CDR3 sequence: CASSLTGTGNQETQYF. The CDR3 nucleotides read TGCGCCAGCAGCTTGACCGGGACAGGGAATCAAGAGACCCAGTACTTC.

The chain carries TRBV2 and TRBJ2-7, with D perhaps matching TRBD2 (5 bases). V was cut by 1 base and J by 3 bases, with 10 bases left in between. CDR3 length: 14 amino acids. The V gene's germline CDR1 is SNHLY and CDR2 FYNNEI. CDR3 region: CASSEVPSIYEQYF. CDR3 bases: TGTGCCAGCAGTGAAGTTCCTAGCATCTACGAGCAGTACTTC.

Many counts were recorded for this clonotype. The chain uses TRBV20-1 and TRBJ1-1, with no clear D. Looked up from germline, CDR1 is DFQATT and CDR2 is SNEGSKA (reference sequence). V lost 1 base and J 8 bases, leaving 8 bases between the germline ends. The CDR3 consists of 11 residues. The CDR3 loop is CSARVLMEAFF. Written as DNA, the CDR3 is TGCAGTGCTAGAGTGCTTATGGAAGCTTTCTTT.

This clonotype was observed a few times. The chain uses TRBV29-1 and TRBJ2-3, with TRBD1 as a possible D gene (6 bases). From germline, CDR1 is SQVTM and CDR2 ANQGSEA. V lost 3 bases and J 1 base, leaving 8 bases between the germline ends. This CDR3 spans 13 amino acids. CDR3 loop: CSVDEGGTDTQYF. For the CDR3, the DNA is TGCAGCGTTGACGAGGGGGGCACAGATACGCAGTATTTT.

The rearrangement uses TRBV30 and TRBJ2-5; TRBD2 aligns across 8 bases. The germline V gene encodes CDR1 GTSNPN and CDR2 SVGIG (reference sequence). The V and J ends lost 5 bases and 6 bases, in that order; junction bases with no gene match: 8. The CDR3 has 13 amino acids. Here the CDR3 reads CAWAAGGDQTQYF. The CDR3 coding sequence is TGTGCCTGGGCGGCCGGGGGGGATCAGACCCAGTACTTC. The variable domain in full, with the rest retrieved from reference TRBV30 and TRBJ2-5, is SQTIHQWPATLVQPVGSPLSLECTVEGTSNPNLYWYRQAAGRGLQLLFYSVGIGQISSEVPQNLSASRPQDRQFILSSKKLLLSDSGFYLCAWAAGGDQTQYFGPGTRLLVL.

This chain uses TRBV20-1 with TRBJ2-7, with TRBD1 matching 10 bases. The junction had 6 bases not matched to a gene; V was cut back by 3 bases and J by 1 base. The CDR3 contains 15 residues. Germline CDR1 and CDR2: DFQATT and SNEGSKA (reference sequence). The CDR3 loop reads CSASRPGQGSYEQYF. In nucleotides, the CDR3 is TGCAGTGCTAGCCGTCCGGGACAGGGGTCCTACGAGCAGTACTTC.

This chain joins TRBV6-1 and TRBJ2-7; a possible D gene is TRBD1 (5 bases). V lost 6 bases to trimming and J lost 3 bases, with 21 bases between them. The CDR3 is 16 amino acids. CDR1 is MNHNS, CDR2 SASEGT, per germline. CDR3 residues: CASRLYLQGTDYEQYF. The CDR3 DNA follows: TGTGCCAGCAGACTTTACTTGCAGGGTACGGACTACGAGCAGTACTTC.